What follows describes a single T cell receptor (beta chain). Its antigen is currently unknown. Sequencing was performed with immunoSEQ multiplex PCR; in TCRdb, only in-frame clones are kept and a portion is missing. The repertoire holds roughly 90,000 clones, 81% seen once, with roughly 15% in the top ten. V was clipped by 0 bases and J by 0 bases, with 5 bases between them. CDR1 and CDR2 (germline): LGHNA, YSLEER. The CDR3 runs 14 residues. The record originates from a study of PD-1 blockade in classical Hodgkin lymphoma. Study results and limitations: Relapsed/refractory patients reportedly had lower baseline diversity than newly diagnosed patients. The repertoire differences lack a defined cause, possibly disease activity or prior therapy.

Each patient experienced a relapse that followed autologous stem cell transplantation, and brentuximab vedotin exposure varied. The clonotype was recovered from a human donor with classical Hodgkin lymphoma. Sequenced here: peripheral blood mononuclear cells (PBMCs), sampled before the second cycle of nivolumab. This chain connects TRBV4-3 to TRBJ1-2; D gene unclear. CDR3 amino acids: CASSQEGANYGYTF. Written as DNA, the CDR3 is TGCGCCAGCAGCCAAGAGGGAGCTAACTATGGCTACACCTTC.